Each of the 16 T cell receptor beta chains below was sequenced from the same sample in a study of blood T cell repertoires in COVID-19. The method was immunoSEQ multiplex PCR; TCRdb's version includes in-frame clones alone and lacks a portion of them. The sample yields about 210,000 clones, about four fifths seen once. Sequencing input: peripheral blood. The origin of the receptors is a man between 50 and 59 years old with active or convalescent COVID-19.

V gene TRBV28 combines with J gene TRBJ1-6, with TRBD1 matching over 9 bases. The V gene's germline CDR1 is MDHEN and CDR2 SYDVKM. This CDR3 is built from 17 residues. V shed 7 bases, J shed 10 bases, and the junction held 17 bases outside the gene matches. In DNA, the CDR3 is TGTGCCAGCAAACCAGGGGGGGGGACAGGGCAGTACTCACCCCTCCACTTT. This codes for CASKPGGGTGQYSPLHF.

The rearrangement links TRBV5-1 to TRBJ2-1; 15 nucleotides agree with TRBD2. Germline CDR1 reads SGHRS; CDR2 reads YFSETQ. V trimming: 5 bases; J trimming: 9 bases; junction bases outside the gene matches: 0. There are 13 residues in the CDR3. CDR3 sequence: CASRGLAGGEQFF. The CDR3 coding sequence is TGCGCCAGCAGGGGACTAGCGGGGGGTGAGCAGTTCTTC.

The chain employs TRBV15 and TRBJ2-5, with 8 bases aligning to TRBD2. CDR3 length: 17 residues. Trimming removed 0 bases from V and 4 bases from J; junction bases left unmatched: 10. Per the germline V gene, CDR1 is LNHNV and CDR2 is YYDKDF (reference sequence). The CDR3 loop reads CATSRDLRRGATETQYF. In nucleotides, the CDR3 is TGTGCCACCAGCAGAGATCTAAGGCGGGGGGCGACAGAGACCCAGTACTTC.

The rearrangement joins TRBV27 to TRBJ2-1; no clear D gene. Trimming removed 4 bases from V and 4 bases from J, with 11 bases in between. The CDR3 is made up of 14 amino acids. From germline, CDR1 is MNHEY and CDR2 SMNVEV (reference sequence). CDR3 bases: TGTGCCAGCAGTTCACCCTCTATTTACAATGAGCAGTTCTTC. Translated: CASSSPSIYNEQFF.

V usage is TRBV30 and J usage is TRBJ2-3; D perhaps matches TRBD1 (6 bases). Germline CDR1 and CDR2: GTSNPN and SVGIG (reference sequence). The germline V and J ends were trimmed by 1 base and 6 bases, with 17 bases remaining between them. This CDR3 spans 15 amino acids. Here the CDR3 reads CAWSGGWGQGDTQYF. CDR3 nucleotides: TGTGCCTGGAGTGGGGGTTGGGGGCAGGGCGATACGCAGTATTTT.

The chain joins TRBV5-1 to TRBJ2-2; D is unclear. The length of the CDR3 is 16 residues. Trimming cost V 0 bases and J 1 base, with 10 bases left between them. Germline V CDR1 and CDR2: SGHRS, YFSETQ. In nucleotides, the CDR3 is TGCGCCAGCAGCTTGGGTCTATCGGTGAACACCGGGGAGCTGTTTTTT. This encodes CASSLGLSVNTGELFF.

CDR3 DNA: TGTGCCAGTAGTCCCTATAGCGGGACCCGCACAGATACGCAGTATTTT. Translating gives CASSPYSGTRTDTQYF. The chain combines TRBV19 with TRBJ2-3, with 8 bases lining up with TRBD2. CDR3 length equals 16 residues. With V trimmed by 5 bases and J by 1 base, 8 bases remained unmatched. The germline V gene has CDR1 LNHDA and CDR2 SQIVND (reference sequence). Full variable domain (remainder filled in from reference TRBV19 and TRBJ2-3): DGGITQSPKYLFRKEGQNVTLSCEQNLNHDAMYWYRQDPGQGLRLIYYSQIVNDFQKGDIAEGYSVSREKKESFPLTVTSAQKNPTAFYLCASSPYSGTRTDTQYFGPGTRLTVL.

This clone has ten or more counts. This chain joins TRBV6-5 and TRBJ2-5; weak D call: TRBD1 (5 bases). Trimming cost V 4 bases and J 4 bases, with 16 bases left between them. Germline CDR1 is MNHEY and CDR2 is SVGAGI. This CDR3 region has 15 residues. CDR3 bases: TGTGCCAGCAGTTTGAACCAGGGAAATATAGAGACCCAGTACTTC. The encoded protein is CASSLNQGNIETQYF.

This CDR3 is CASSGDYGDTDTQYF. The CDR3 nucleotides read TGTGCCAGCAGTGGGGACTATGGTGACACAGATACGCAGTATTTT. V and J are TRBV2 and TRBJ2-3, with TRBD2 matching over 7 bases. The CDR3 consists of 15 residues. V lost 4 bases, J lost 2 bases, and 6 bases stayed unmatched. Looked up from germline, CDR1 is SNHLY and CDR2 is FYNNEI.

This clone was picked up a small number of times. This chain uses TRBV4-3 with TRBJ2-2, with a weak D call TRBD2 (5 bases). The CDR3 runs 16 residues. The germline CDR1 and CDR2 sequences are LGHNA and YSLEER. The V end was cut by 6 bases, the J end by 6 bases, with 20 bases between. Written as DNA, the CDR3 is TGCGCCAGCAGACTAGACACGACCCTGACCTCCGGGGAGCTGTTTTTT. Translated, it gives CASRLDTTLTSGELFF.

This chain joins TRBV4-1 and TRBJ1-2; unclear D gene. Per germline, CDR1 MGHRA and CDR2 YSYEKL. Trimming left V 1 base short and J 1 base short, with 7 bases between. CDR3 length: 14 amino acids. The DNA of the CDR3 is TGCGCCAGCAGCCAAGCTAGGTTTAACTATGGCTACACCTTC. Translated: CASSQARFNYGYTF.

This clone is a singleton in its sample. This sequence joins TRBV5-4 and TRBJ2-2, with a possible D match to TRBD2 (6 bases). CDR3 length: 16 amino acids. Germline V gene data show CDR1 as SGHNT and CDR2 as YYREEE (reference sequence). Trimming took 3 bases from V and 3 from J, leaving 15 bases between them. CDR3 sequence: CASSSPRGGDTGELFF. DNA of the CDR3: TGTGCCAGCAGCTCCCCCCGTGGAGGGGACACCGGGGAGCTGTTTTTT.

This chain connects TRBV7-9 to TRBJ1-1; 7 bases agree with TRBD1. V shed 5 bases and J 3 bases; nucleotides not matched to a gene: 12. The CDR3 loop spans 16 amino acids. Germline V gives CDR1 SEHNR, CDR2 FQNEAQ (reference sequence). CDR3: CASSPMGTAEYTEAFF. CDR3 nucleotide sequence: TGTGCCAGCAGCCCAATGGGGACAGCTGAGTACACTGAAGCTTTCTTT.

This chain joins TRBV29-1 and TRBJ2-4; 8 nucleotides match TRBD2. The J segment lost 8 bases and the V segment lost 4 bases, leaving 10 bases of the junction unmatched. CDR1 and CDR2 (germline): SQVTM, ANQGSEA. This CDR3 has 14 amino acids. CDR3 residues: CSVAPGGVGDIQYF. In DNA, the CDR3 is TGCAGCGTTGCCCCGGGGGGGGTTGGTGACATTCAGTACTTC.

The CDR3 protein is CASSLLEAFYGYTF. The CDR3 bases are TGTGCCAGCAGTCTCCTTGAAGCTTTCTATGGCTACACCTTC. The J gene is TRBJ1-2, the V gene TRBV28; D is unclear. Germline V lookup: CDR1 MDHEN, CDR2 SYDVKM. The ends were cut back, 5 bases at V and 4 bases at J, with 14 bases in the middle. This CDR3 is built from 14 residues.

This chain connects TRBV5-4 to TRBJ2-7, with 9 bases that match TRBD1. The germline V gene has CDR1 SGHNT and CDR2 YYREEE (reference sequence). CDR3 size: 15 residues. V lost 1 base to trimming and J lost 5 bases; unmatched junction nucleotides: 7. CDR3 loop: CASSLTGQGWDEQYF. DNA for the CDR3: TGTGCCAGCAGCTTGACGGGACAGGGTTGGGACGAGCAGTACTTC.